The 21 T cell receptor beta chains reported below all come from one sample, sequenced in a study of cytomegalovirus exposure and HLA in healthy donors. PCR amplification relied on 60 Vbeta primers (plus 13 Jbeta primers). Assay: immunoSEQ multiplex PCR; the TCRdb copy retains only in-frame clones and omits some. The sample features about 30,000 clones, with approximately 4.8% in its top ten. Specimen: PBMCs. The receptors stem from a female donor in good health and CMV-seronegative.

V gene TRBV5-1 combines with J gene TRBJ2-5; D gene uncertain. The J call may not be correct, given that the DNA end is closer to TRBJ2-7. Germline CDR1 is SGHRS and CDR2 is YFSETQ. This CDR3 spans 14 amino acids. The CDR3 spells CASSPPPPTYEQYF. The DNA for the CDR3 is TGCGCCAGCAGCCCGCCGCCCCCCACCTACGAGCAGTACTTC.

In nucleotides, the CDR3 is TGTGCCAGCAGCTCGGGGGGCTACACCTTC. Protein: CASSSGGYTF. The gene calls are TRBV7-9 and TRBJ1-2; D remains unclear. Germline lookup yields CDR1 SEHNR and CDR2 FQNEAQ (reference sequence). Between the trimmed V and J ends, which lost 4 bases and 8 bases, there was a span of 5 bases. There are 10 residues in the CDR3.

This chain connects TRBV4-2 to TRBJ2-7, with D unclear. CDR1 is LGHNA, CDR2 YNFKEQ, per germline. V lost 1 base to trimming and J lost 4 bases, with 8 bases between them. The CDR3 consists of 13 residues. CDR3 nucleotide sequence: TGTGCCAGCAGCCAAGGAGACAAATACGAGCAGTACTTC. This codes for CASSQGDKYEQYF.

V and J are TRBV6-6 and TRBJ1-2; tentatively, D is TRBD1 (6 bases). The ends were cut back, 4 bases at V and 8 bases at J, with 11 bases in the middle. The length of the CDR3 is 12 residues. Per the germline V gene, CDR1 is MNHNY and CDR2 is SVGAGI (reference sequence). Here the CDR3 reads CASSSYREGYTF. CDR3 coding DNA: TGTGCCAGCAGTTCATACAGGGAAGGCTACACCTTC.

This chain joins TRBV5-6 and TRBJ1-2; 9 bases match TRBD1. Germline V gene sequence: CDR1 SGHDT, CDR2 YYEEEE. Trimming at V came to 4 bases and at J to 6 bases, leaving 4 bases not matched to a gene. The length of the CDR3 is 13 residues. DNA for the CDR3: TGTGCCAGCAGCCTGCGGACAGGGGATGGCTACACCTTC. Amino acid sequence: CASSLRTGDGYTF.

V usage is TRBV25-1 and J usage is TRBJ1-5, with a tentative D call TRBD1 (5 bases). The CDR3 is 15 amino acids. Trimming removed 1 base from V and 5 bases from J, with 12 bases in between. CDR1 MGHDK and CDR2 SYGVNS come from the germline V gene. As DNA, the CDR3 is TGTGCCAGCAGTGAATCCCCGACAGTTCATCAGCCCCAGCATTTT. This gives the protein CASSESPTVHQPQHF.

The chain recombines TRBV2 with TRBJ1-1, with a possible D match to TRBD1 (5 bases). With 4 bases removed from V and 6 bases from J, the gap between germline ends came to 12 bases. CDR1 is SNHLY and CDR2 is FYNNEI in the germline V gene. The CDR3 spans 13 residues. The CDR3 DNA reads TGTGCCAGCAGTGGGGGTGGCAGGGCTGAAGCTTTCTTT. Amino acid sequence: CASSGGGRAEAFF.

J is TRBJ1-6 and V is TRBV28; 7 bases align to TRBD1. CDR3 length equals 15 residues. J lost 6 bases, V lost 2 bases, and 4 bases had no gene match. Looked up from germline, CDR1 is MDHEN and CDR2 is SYDVKM. For the CDR3, the DNA is TGTGCCAGCAGTTTAAGAGGGACAGTTAATTCACCCCTCCACTTT. The encoded protein is CASSLRGTVNSPLHF.

The chain uses TRBV27 and TRBJ2-3, with 7 bases fitting TRBD1. CDR3 length equals 13 residues. Germline V lookup: CDR1 MNHEY, CDR2 SMNVEV (reference sequence). J gave up 4 bases and V 2 bases, and 0 bases lay outside the gene matches. In DNA form, the CDR3 reads TGTGCCAGCAGTTTAACAGGGGCAGATACGCAGTATTTT. This encodes CASSLTGADTQYF.

The rearrangement uses TRBV28 and TRBJ2-5, with D possibly matching TRBD1 (6 bases). The CDR3 length is 12 residues. Looked up from germline, CDR1 is MDHEN and CDR2 is SYDVKM. Between the trimmed V and J ends, which lost 7 bases and 5 bases, there was a span of 11 bases. CDR3 sequence: CASTSDRETQYF. The CDR3 DNA follows: TGTGCCAGCACCTCTGACAGGGAGACCCAGTACTTC.

The J gene is TRBJ1-1, the V gene TRBV11-2; 7 bases agree with TRBD1. The CDR3 has 14 amino acids. V gave up 4 bases and J gave up 5 bases; unmatched junction bases: 7. Germline-derived CDR1 and CDR2 are SGHAT and FQNNGV. The CDR3 DNA reads TGTGCCAGCAGCTGGAGCCCGGGACAGACTGAAGCTTTCTTT. It is translated as CASSWSPGQTEAFF.

This chain connects TRBV27 to TRBJ2-6; D not certain. V gave up 0 bases and J gave up 2 bases, with 8 bases separating them. Germline V gene lookup returns CDR1 MNHEY and CDR2 SMNVEV (reference sequence). The CDR3 has 16 residues. The CDR3 sequence is CASSLSARAGANVLTF. The CDR3 bases are TGTGCCAGCAGTTTATCAGCCCGTGCTGGGGCCAACGTCCTGACTTTC.

The chain recombines TRBV7-2 with TRBJ1-5, with 8 bases that match TRBD1. Germline V gene data show CDR1 as SGHTA and CDR2 as FQGNSA. This CDR3 spans 14 amino acids. Trimming at V came to 4 bases and at J to 7 bases, leaving 6 bases not matched to a gene. The CDR3 loop is CASSSTGAPQPQHF. DNA of the CDR3: TGTGCCAGCAGCTCGACAGGGGCCCCCCAGCCCCAGCATTTT.

The chain links TRBV6-6 to TRBJ1-5; D remains unclear. Germline lookup yields CDR1 MNHNY and CDR2 SVGAGI (reference sequence). The CDR3 is 14 amino acids. V was clipped by 2 bases and J by 7 bases, with 12 bases between them. This CDR3 reads CASSYPEALQPQHF. The CDR3 bases are TGTGCCAGCAGTTACCCTGAGGCCCTACAGCCCCAGCATTTT.

The chain uses TRBV28 and TRBJ1-2, with 9 bases lining up with TRBD1. Unmatched junction bases numbered 9, after V lost 7 bases and J lost 3 bases. Germline CDR1 is MDHEN and CDR2 is SYDVKM. The CDR3 contains 15 residues. CDR3 nucleotide sequence: TGTGCCAGCATCCAGCCGGGACAGGGATACTATGGCTACACCTTC. The encoded protein is CASIQPGQGYYGYTF.

V gene TRBV19 combines with J gene TRBJ2-1; 8 bases fit TRBD1. The CDR3 runs to 14 residues. Germline CDR1 reads LNHDA; CDR2 reads SQIVND (reference sequence). V lost 3 bases and J lost 9; bases outside the gene matches: 7. The CDR3 bases are TGTGCCAGTAGTATCCGGACAGGGAATCGTGAGCAGTTCTTC. Amino acid sequence: CASSIRTGNREQFF.

This chain connects TRBV14 to TRBJ1-1; 10 bases are a match to TRBD1. This CDR3 has 16 residues. CDR1 SGHDN and CDR2 FVKESK come from the germline V gene. Germline trimming cut 4 bases from V and 3 bases from J; bases unmatched to any gene: 8. DNA of the CDR3: TGTGCCAGCAGCCCCGGGACAGGGGCTAGGGACACTGAAGCTTTCTTT. It is translated as CASSPGTGARDTEAFF.

V usage is TRBV19 and J usage is TRBJ2-1; 8 bases match TRBD2. Germline CDR1 reads LNHDA; CDR2 reads SQIVND (reference sequence). The CDR3 totals 15 residues. The V and J ends lost 3 bases and 3 bases, in that order; junction bases with no gene match: 4. This CDR3 reads CASSISSGGYNEQFF. CDR3 bases: TGTGCCAGTAGTATTTCGAGCGGGGGCTACAATGAGCAGTTCTTC.

J is TRBJ2-1 and V is TRBV7-2; 10 bases align to TRBD2. The ends lost 5 bases at V and 6 bases at J; junction bases unmatched: 13. The V gene's germline CDR1 is SGHTA and CDR2 FQGNSA. The CDR3 has 17 residues. This chain's CDR3 is CASSRSSSGGAFNEQFF. The CDR3 DNA is TGTGCCAGCAGCCGTTCCTCAAGCGGGGGGGCCTTCAATGAGCAGTTCTTC. The complete variable domain, with remaining parts taken from reference TRBV7-2 and TRBJ2-1, reads GAGVSQSPSNKVTEKGKDVELRCDPISGHTALYWYRQSLGQGLEFLIYFQGNSAPDKSGLPSDRFSAERTGGSVSTLTIQRTQQEDSAVYLCASSRSSSGGAFNEQFFGPGTRLTVL.

This chain uses TRBV7-2 with TRBJ1-3, with D perhaps TRBD1 (5 bases). This CDR3 is built from 14 residues. The germline V and J ends were trimmed by 5 bases and 2 bases, with 10 bases remaining between them. Looked up from germline, CDR1 is SGHTA and CDR2 is FQGNSA. Here the CDR3 reads CASSPPGAGNTIYF. The DNA of the CDR3 is TGTGCCAGCAGCCCCCCGGGGGCTGGAAACACCATATATTTT.

The V and J genes are TRBV14 and TRBJ2-3, with 12 nucleotides matching TRBD2. V lost 1 base and J lost 0; bases outside the gene matches: 5. Germline lookup yields CDR1 SGHDN and CDR2 FVKESK. This CDR3 is 18 amino acids long. As DNA, the CDR3 is TGTGCCAGCAGCCAAGGGACTAGCGGGGCCGCTAGCACAGATACGCAGTATTTT. As protein: CASSQGTSGAASTDTQYF.